The 6 T cell receptor beta chains reported below all come from one sample, sequenced in a study of T cell responses to AZD1222 COVID-19 vaccine. Only in-frame clones appear in the TCRdb table, and some are missing; sequencing was by immunoSEQ multiplex PCR. The sample has 99,000 or so clones; 88% are singletons. Specimen: peripheral blood, collected on day 0 of AZD1222 vaccination. The receptors here all came from an adult in good health.

The chain uses TRBV6-5 and TRBJ2-7; 7 bases agree with TRBD1. V lost 2 bases, J lost 3 bases, and 7 bases stayed unmatched. The CDR3 runs 15 residues. Germline V gives CDR1 MNHEY, CDR2 SVGAGI. In nucleotides, the CDR3 is TGTGCCAGCAGTTACGAGCGACAGGGAAACTACGAGCAGTACTTC. It yields the protein CASSYERQGNYEQYF.

This clone showed up just a few times. The CDR3 sequence is CASTGLTAGSPLHF. DNA for the CDR3: TGTGCCAGCACGGGGCTGACCGCGGGGTCACCCCTCCACTTT. This chain joins TRBV28 and TRBJ1-6, with D maybe TRBD1 (5 bases). Germline V lookup: CDR1 MDHEN, CDR2 SYDVKM. Trimming took 7 bases from V and 10 from J, leaving 17 bases between them. The CDR3 covers 14 residues.

V usage is TRBV5-6 and J usage is TRBJ1-2; D unclear. The CDR3 is made up of 13 amino acids. The germline V gene has CDR1 SGHDT and CDR2 YYEEEE. V lost 1 base and J lost 2, with 6 bases in between. CDR3 DNA: TGTGCCAGCAGCTTGCGTCACAACTATGGCTACACCTTC. Translation: CASSLRHNYGYTF.

This clone occurred a few times. J is TRBJ1-2 and V is TRBV6-5, with D possibly being TRBD1 (5 bases). V dropped 2 bases and J dropped 0 bases, with 10 bases sitting between them. The CDR3 is 15 residues long. CDR1 and CDR2 (germline): MNHEY, SVGAGI. The CDR3 region has the DNA TGTGCCAGCAGTTACGGGACGGCAACTAACTATGGCTACACCTTC. It codes for CASSYGTATNYGYTF.

This chain connects TRBV4-2 to TRBJ2-1; D is unclear. The V end lost 2 bases, the J end lost 3 bases, and 17 bases lay between the germline ends. The CDR3 length is 17 residues. Germline assignment: CDR1 LGHNA and CDR2 YNFKEQ. The CDR3 reads CASSQNLGGPIYNEQFF. As DNA, the CDR3 is TGTGCCAGCAGCCAAAATTTAGGTGGGCCTATCTACAATGAGCAGTTCTTC.

The chain employs TRBV7-8 and TRBJ2-2, with D maybe TRBD2 (5 bases). The V end was cut by 5 bases, the J end by 2 bases, with 6 bases between. Germline loops: CDR1 SGHVS, CDR2 FQNEAQ. CDR3 size: 13 residues. The CDR3 spells CASSRTNTGELFF. Written as DNA, the CDR3 is TGTGCCAGCAGCCGGACTAACACCGGGGAGCTGTTTTTT.